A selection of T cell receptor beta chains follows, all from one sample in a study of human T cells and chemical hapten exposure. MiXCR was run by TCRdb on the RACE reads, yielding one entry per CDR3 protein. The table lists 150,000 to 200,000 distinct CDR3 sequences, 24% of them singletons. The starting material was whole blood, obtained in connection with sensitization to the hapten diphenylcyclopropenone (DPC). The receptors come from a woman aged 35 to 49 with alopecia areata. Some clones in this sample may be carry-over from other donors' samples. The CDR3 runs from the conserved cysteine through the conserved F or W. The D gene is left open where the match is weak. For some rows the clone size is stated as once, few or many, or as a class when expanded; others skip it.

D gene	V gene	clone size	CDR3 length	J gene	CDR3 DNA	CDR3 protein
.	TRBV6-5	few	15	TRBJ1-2	TGTGCCAGCAGTTACTCGGCAGGGTCGGGCTATGGCTACACCTTC	CASSYSAGSGYGYTF
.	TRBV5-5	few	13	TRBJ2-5	TGTGCCAGCAGCTTCCAGCCTCAAGAGACCCAGTACTTC	CASSFQPQETQYF
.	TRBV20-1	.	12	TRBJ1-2	TGCAGTGCTACCTTCCGGAACTATGGCTACACCTTC	CSATFRNYGYTF
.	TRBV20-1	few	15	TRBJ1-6	TGCAGTGCGATACCACAGGGCTCCTATAATTCACCCCTCCACTTT	CSAIPQGSYNSPLHF
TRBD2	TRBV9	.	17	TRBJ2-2	TGTGCCAGCAGCGCCCCGAGCGGGGGGCTCCTCACCGGGGAGCTGTTTTTT	CASSAPSGGLLTGELFF
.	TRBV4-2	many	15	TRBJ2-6	TGTGCCAGCAGCCAAGAGCTGCCTGGGGCCAACGTCCTGACTTTC	CASSQELPGANVLTF
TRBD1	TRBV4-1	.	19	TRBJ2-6	TGCGCCAGCAGCCAAGACCATTCAGGGGGACCGGCGGGGGCCAACGTCCTGACTTTC	CASSQDHSGGPAGANVLTF
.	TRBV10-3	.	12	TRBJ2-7	TGTGCCATCAGTGAGAATGGGTACGAGCAGTACTTC	CAISENGYEQYF
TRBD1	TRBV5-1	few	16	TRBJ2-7	TGCGCCAGCAGCATAACCTCCATGACAGGGGGCTACGAGCAGTACTTC	CASSITSMTGGYEQYF
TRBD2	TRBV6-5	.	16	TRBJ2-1	TGTGCCAGCAGTTACTTCGGGGGGGTTAGGGAGGGGGAGCAGTTCTTC	CASSYFGGVREGEQFF
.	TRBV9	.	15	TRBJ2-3	TGTGCCAGCAGCGTAGAGAACAGGCGGTCAGATACGCAGTATTTT	CASSVENRRSDTQYF
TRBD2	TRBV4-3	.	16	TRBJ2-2	TGCGCCAGCAGCCAAGGGCTAGCGGGGTACACCGGGGAGCTGTTTTTT	CASSQGLAGYTGELFF
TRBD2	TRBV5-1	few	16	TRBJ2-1	TGCGCCAGCAGCGAGGGGACTAGGCCCTCCTACAATGAGCAGTTCTTC	CASSEGTRPSYNEQFF
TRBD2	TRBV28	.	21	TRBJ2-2	TGTGCCAGCACCCGACGCGTAAGCCGTAGCGGGAGGGCCGGGAGGCCCGGGGAGCTGTTTTTT	CASTRRVSRSGRAGRPGELFF
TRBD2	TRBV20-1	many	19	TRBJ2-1	TGCAGTGCTAGAGATCAACGACTAGCGGGAGGGAGGTCCTACAATGAGCAGTTCTTC	CSARDQRLAGGRSYNEQFF
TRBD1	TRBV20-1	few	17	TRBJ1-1	TGCAGTGCTAGAGATCCGCAGGACAGGGGGTTTTACACTGAAGCTTTCTTT	CSARDPQDRGFYTEAFF
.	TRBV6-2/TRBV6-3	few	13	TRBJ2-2	TGTGCCAGCAGTTCCCTCCGGTCCGGGGAGCTGTTTTTT	CASSSLRSGELFF
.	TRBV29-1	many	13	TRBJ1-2	TGCAGCGTTGGGGAGGGGTCAAACTATGGCTACACCTTC	CSVGEGSNYGYTF
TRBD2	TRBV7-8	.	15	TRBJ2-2	TGTGCCAGCGCCTCTTTCGCGGGAGACACCGGGGAGCTGTTTTTT	CASASFAGDTGELFF
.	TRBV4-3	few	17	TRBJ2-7	TGCGCCAGCAGCCAAGAAGCGAGCGGGTCTGCCCCCTACGAGCAGTACTTC	CASSQEASGSAPYEQYF
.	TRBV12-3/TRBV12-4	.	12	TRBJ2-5	TGTGCCAGCAGCTGGACCGAAGAGACCCAGTACTTC	CASSWTEETQYF
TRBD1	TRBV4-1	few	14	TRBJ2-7	TGCGCCAGCAGCCAAGGAGGGGGCCCCTACGAGCAGTACTTC	CASSQGGGPYEQYF
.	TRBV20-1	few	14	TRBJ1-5	TGCAGTGCTAGAGTGAGGGGGGGGAGTCAGCCCCAGCATTTT	CSARVRGGSQPQHF
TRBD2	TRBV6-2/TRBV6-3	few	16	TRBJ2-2	TGTGCCAGCGCACATAGCGGGAGGGCCGGCACCGGGGAGCTGTTTTTT	CASAHSGRAGTGELFF